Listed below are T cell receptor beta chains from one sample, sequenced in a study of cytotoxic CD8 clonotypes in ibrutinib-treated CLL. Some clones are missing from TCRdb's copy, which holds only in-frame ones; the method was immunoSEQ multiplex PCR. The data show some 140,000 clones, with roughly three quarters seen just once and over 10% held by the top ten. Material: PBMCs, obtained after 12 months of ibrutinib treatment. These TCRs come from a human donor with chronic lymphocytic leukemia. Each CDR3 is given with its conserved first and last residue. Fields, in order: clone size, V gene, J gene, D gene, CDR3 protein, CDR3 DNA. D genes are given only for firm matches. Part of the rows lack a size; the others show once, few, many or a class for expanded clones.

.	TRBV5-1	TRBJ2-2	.	CASIGGPANTGELFF	TGCGCCAGCATCGGCGGTCCCGCGAACACCGGGGAGCTGTTTTTT
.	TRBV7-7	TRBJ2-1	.	CASSLEAPGGLLFF	TGTGCCAGCAGCTTAGAGGCCCCCGGGGGCCTCTTGTTCTTC
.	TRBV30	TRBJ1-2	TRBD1	CAWSVYRGDHGYTF	TGTGCCTGGAGTGTCTACAGGGGGGACCATGGCTACACCTTC
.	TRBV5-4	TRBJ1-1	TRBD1	CASRAGGLNTEAFF	TGTGCCAGCAGAGCAGGGGGCTTGAACACTGAAGCTTTCTTT
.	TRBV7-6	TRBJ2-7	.	CASSSNFDEQYF	TGTGCCAGCAGCTCTAACTTCGACGAGCAGTACTTC
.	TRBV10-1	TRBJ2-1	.	CASSESGGVNEQFF	TGCGCCAGCAGTGAGTCGGGGGGAGTGAATGAGCAGTTCTTC
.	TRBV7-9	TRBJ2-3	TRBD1	CASSLGQGFADTQYF	TGTGCCAGCAGCTTAGGACAGGGTTTCGCAGATACGCAGTATTTT
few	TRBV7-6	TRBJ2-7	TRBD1	CASSSGQGAREQYF	TGTGCCAGCAGCTCTGGACAGGGGGCAAGAGAGCAGTACTTC
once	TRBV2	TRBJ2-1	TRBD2	CASSELQGTSGEQFF	TGTGCCAGCAGTGAATTACAAGGAACTAGCGGTGAGCAGTTCTTC
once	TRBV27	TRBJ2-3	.	CASSRVESPTTQYF	TGTGCCAGCAGTCGCGTCGAATCCCCCACTACGCAGTATTTT
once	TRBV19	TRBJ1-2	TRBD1	CASSISLLAGGAYGYTF	TGTGCCAGTAGTATAAGTCTCTTGGCAGGGGGCGCTTATGGCTACACCTTC
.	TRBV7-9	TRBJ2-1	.	CASSFIRTIYNEQFF	TGTGCCAGCAGCTTTATCAGGACTATTTACAATGAGCAGTTCTTC
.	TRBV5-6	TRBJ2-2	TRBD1	CASSLWDRGNTGELFF	TGTGCCAGCAGCTTGTGGGACAGGGGGAACACCGGGGAGCTGTTTTTT
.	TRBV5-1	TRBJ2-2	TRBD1	CASSFTQGAPGTGELFF	TGCGCCAGCAGCTTTACTCAGGGGGCGCCTGGGACCGGGGAGCTGTTTTTT
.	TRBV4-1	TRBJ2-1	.	CASSKGGRENEQFF	TGCGCCAGCAGCAAGGGGGGTAGGGAAAATGAGCAGTTCTTC